The entry that follows covers one T cell receptor beta chain sequence. Original data processing: Using reference gene primer amplification, nucleated cell counts were estimated. Only in-frame clones appear in the TCRdb table, and some are missing; sequencing was by immunoSEQ multiplex PCR. V, J and clone size are taken as reported in that table, and D and trimming were inferred from the DNA itself. Found here are approximately 210,000 clones, almost 85% of them singletons; the top ten hold 7.6%. The sample comes from a study of blood T cell repertoires in COVID-19. Study overall: COVID-19 samples, acute and convalescent, were from the United States, Italy and Spain. The analysed material was cDNA or gDNA that came from T cells, B-cell-depleted T cells, or PBMCs.

The ends were cut back, 5 bases at V and 5 bases at J, with 13 bases in the middle. Germline V CDR1 and CDR2: LNHDA, SQIVND (reference sequence). This CDR3 spans 14 amino acids. The chain has TRBV19 and TRBJ2-1; D not resolved. The specimen was peripheral blood. The clonotype originates from a woman between 50 and 59 years old with active or convalescent COVID-19. CDR3 coding DNA: TGTGCCAGTAGTGAGGTGCGAGTGGACAATGAGCAGTTCTTC. As protein: CASSEVRVDNEQFF.